One sample yielded the 9 T cell receptor beta chains listed below, sequenced in a study of blood T cell repertoires in COVID-19. The protocol was immunoSEQ multiplex PCR, while the TCRdb copy is restricted to in-frame clones and leaves out a portion. The sample shows around 95,000 clones, about 90% of them seen only once. The specimen sequenced was peripheral blood. The receptors shown here come from a man in his thirties or forties in a cohort sampled during active COVID-19.

This clone has just one count. The chain combines TRBV7-2 with TRBJ2-3, with D possibly matching TRBD1 (6 bases). The V gene's germline CDR1 is SGHTA and CDR2 FQGNSA. This CDR3 is built from 15 residues. V lost 2 bases, J lost 2 bases, and 11 bases lay in between. The CDR3 protein is CASSLQAGDTDTQYF. As DNA, the CDR3 is TGTGCCAGCAGCTTACAAGCAGGGGACACAGATACGCAGTATTTT.

CDR3 bases: TGTGCCAGCTCACCAGTGGGGGGGTTGAATTCACCCCTCCACTTT. It specifies CASSPVGGLNSPLHF. This chain links TRBV18 with TRBJ1-6; D possibly corresponds to TRBD1 (5 bases). The CDR3 runs 15 residues. Trimming stripped 2 bases from V and 7 bases from J, with 12 bases between. Germline V gene sequence: CDR1 KGHSH, CDR2 LQKENI.

The DNA for the CDR3 is TGTGCCAGCAGGGCAGGGGGAGACACAGATACGCAGTATTTT. Translating gives CASRAGGDTDTQYF. The rearrangement links TRBV6-5 to TRBJ2-3; 7 nucleotides line up with TRBD1. Germline CDR1 is MNHEY and CDR2 is SVGAGI. The CDR3 sequence is 14 residues long. V shed 6 bases, J shed 2 bases, and the junction held 5 bases outside the gene matches.

The CDR3 region is CASLWGQGKSYNEQFF. CDR3 in DNA: TGTGCCAGCCTCTGGGGACAGGGAAAGTCCTACAATGAGCAGTTCTTC. The rearrangement uses TRBV21-1 and TRBJ2-1; TRBD1 is taken as the D call from the table, unchecked against the DNA. TRBV21-1 is classified as a pseudogene. This CDR3 contains 16 residues.

The V and J genes are TRBV7-7 and TRBJ2-1, with TRBD2 matching over 13 bases. The V and J ends lost 4 bases and 7 bases, in that order; junction bases with no gene match: 10. Germline values: CDR1 SSHAT, CDR2 FNYEAQ (reference sequence). The CDR3 runs 17 residues. CDR3 loop: CASSSSVLAGGWNEQFF. In DNA, the CDR3 is TGTGCCAGCAGCTCATCAGTACTAGCGGGGGGGTGGAATGAGCAGTTCTTC.

This rearrangement joins TRBV6-5 to TRBJ1-3; no reliable D call. This CDR3 region has 13 residues. Trimming left V 10 bases short and J 0 bases short, with 10 bases between. Germline V gene lookup returns CDR1 MNHEY and CDR2 SVGAGI. The CDR3 nucleotides read TGTGCCACTCGTCCCCCCTCTGGAAACACCATATATTTT. Translating it yields CATRPPSGNTIYF.

V is TRBV14 and J is TRBJ2-1; weak D call: TRBD2 (6 bases). Per germline, CDR1 SGHDN and CDR2 FVKESK. This CDR3 is built from 15 residues. V was shortened by 2 bases and J by 3 bases, with 11 bases between the two germline ends. CDR3 amino acids: CASSQLLAYYNEQFF. In DNA form, the CDR3 reads TGTGCCAGCAGCCAATTACTAGCATACTACAATGAGCAGTTCTTC.

The CDR3 DNA is TGTGCCAGCTCACCACGTAGGGAGGGTGAGCAGTTCTTC. This sequence encodes CASSPRREGEQFF. The chain combines TRBV18 with TRBJ2-1, with TRBD2 matching 7 bases. Germline CDR1 is KGHSH and CDR2 is LQKENI. The CDR3 totals 13 residues. J lost 9 bases, V lost 1 base, and 3 bases had no gene match.

V usage is TRBV24-1 and J usage is TRBJ1-1; D may be TRBD1 (5 bases). The germline gives CDR1 KGHDR, CDR2 SFDVKD. Trimming cost V 5 bases and J 11 bases, with 20 bases left between them. The CDR3 contains 14 residues. The CDR3 sequence: CATSGNRGGTIAFF. The CDR3 DNA sequence: TGTGCCACCAGTGGTAACCGGGGGGGGACGATTGCTTTCTTT.